Following are 18 T cell receptor beta chains from one sample sequenced in a study of shared clonotypes between healthy human individuals. The table came from immunoSEQ multiplex PCR; TCRdb's copy has only in-frame clones and leaves some out. The sample shows hundreds of thousands of clones, roughly 70% of them seen only once. The sequencing sample was made of memory CD4+ T cells sorted from blood. This sample's subset: CD45RA-negative fraction. The source is a man aged 30 to 45 in good health.

V and J are TRBV2 and TRBJ1-3; possibly TRBD1 for D (6 bases). The CDR3 consists of 15 residues. Trimming took 1 base from V and 2 from J, leaving 9 bases between them. CDR1 is SNHLY and CDR2 is FYNNEI in the germline V gene. The CDR3 region has the DNA TGTGCCAGCAGTGAAGTCCCAGGGGCTGGAAACACCATATATTTT. This gives the protein CASSEVPGAGNTIYF. The full variable domain, completed using reference TRBV2 and TRBJ1-3, is EPEVTQTPSHQVTQMGQEVILRCVPISNHLYFYWYRQILGQKVEFLVSFYNNEISEKSEIFDDQFSVERPDGSNFTLKIRSTKLEDSAMYFCASSEVPGAGNTIYFGEGSWLTVV.

The chain has TRBV7-2 and TRBJ1-5, with TRBD1 identical over 8 bases. Germline CDR1 is SGHTA and CDR2 is FQGNSA. This CDR3 region has 14 residues. Losses at the gene ends were 5 bases for V and 5 bases for J; bases not matched to a gene: 5. CDR3 nucleotide sequence: TGTGCCAGCAGCCAAACAGGGGGTTATCAGCCCCAGCATTTT. Translation: CASSQTGGYQPQHF. The full variable domain, rest sourced from reference TRBV7-2 and TRBJ1-5, is GAGVSQSPSNKVTEKGKDVELRCDPISGHTALYWYRQSLGQGLEFLIYFQGNSAPDKSGLPSDRFSAERTGGSVSTLTIQRTQQEDSAVYLCASSQTGGYQPQHFGDGTRLSIL.

The chain's CDR3 is CASSYGAGINQPQHF. In DNA form, the CDR3 reads TGTGCCAGCAGTTACGGGGCAGGAATCAATCAGCCCCAGCATTTT. The V and J genes are TRBV6-5 and TRBJ1-5; D perhaps matches TRBD1 (5 bases). This CDR3 spans 15 amino acids. In germline, CDR1 is MNHEY, CDR2 SVGAGI. Trimming stripped 2 bases from V and 3 bases from J, with 11 bases between.

This rearrangement joins TRBV7-2 to TRBJ2-5; 13 nucleotides agree with TRBD2. V trimming: 5 bases; J trimming: 5 bases; junction bases outside the gene matches: 8. In germline, CDR1 is SGHTA, CDR2 FQGNSA. This CDR3 region has 16 residues. The DNA of the CDR3 is TGTGCCAGCAGCCCGGGACTAGCGGGACCAGGGGAGACCCAGTACTTC. Translated: CASSPGLAGPGETQYF.

The V call is TRBV5-3, the J call TRBJ1-5; D may be TRBD1 (5 bases). TRBV5-3 is assigned to the ORF class and has an uncertain function. The CDR3 sequence is 15 residues long. The V gene lost 4 bases and the J gene lost 3 bases, with 14 bases spanning the gap. The CDR3 sequence is CARSRTRDDNQPQHF. In nucleotides, the CDR3 is TGTGCCAGAAGCCGGACCCGGGACGACAATCAGCCCCAGCATTTT.

The chain has TRBV28 and TRBJ1-2; D remains ambiguous. The CDR3 is made up of 13 amino acids. The V and J ends lost 6 bases and 4 bases respectively, with 12 bases between them. Germline V CDR1 and CDR2: MDHEN, SYDVKM. The CDR3 is CASSYGRGYGYTF. The CDR3 DNA reads as TGTGCCAGCAGCTATGGCCGAGGCTATGGCTACACCTTC.

As for this clone: This may come from a read error, since a much larger clone is one base off. Different DNA sequences within this sample yield the same CDR3. CDR3 amino acids: CATSRGGQGNTEAFF. The DNA for the CDR3 is TGTGCCACCAGCAGAGGTGGACAGGGGAACACTGAAGCTTTCTTT. The chain uses TRBV15 and TRBJ1-1; 8 nucleotides align to TRBD1. V was pared by 1 base and J by 1 base, with 2 bases of the junction left unmatched. The CDR3 spans 15 residues. Germline loops: CDR1 LNHNV, CDR2 YYDKDF (reference sequence).

The chain uses TRBV10-1 and TRBJ2-7; D gene ambiguous. The germline CDR1 and CDR2 sequences are WNHNN and SYGVQD (reference sequence). The CDR3 is 12 residues long. The V gene lost 5 bases and the J gene lost 10 bases, with 15 bases spanning the gap. The CDR3 loop reads CASSNGFLNQYF. The CDR3 nucleotides read TGCGCCAGCAGTAACGGGTTTTTAAACCAGTACTTC.

This clone was seen only once. The J gene is TRBJ2-7, the V gene TRBV10-3; tentatively, D is TRBD2 (6 bases). Trimming took 6 bases from V and 3 from J, leaving 24 bases between them. The CDR3 extends over 17 amino acids. CDR1 and CDR2 (germline): ENHRY, SYGVKD. The CDR3 DNA follows: TGTGCCATCAGACGACGGGAGCAGGTTGATGTTGGCTACGAGCAGTACTTC. This translates into CAIRRREQVDVGYEQYF.

The gene calls are TRBV30 and TRBJ1-5, with D hard to call. With 2 bases removed from V and 0 bases from J, the gap between germline ends came to 8 bases. There are 14 residues in the CDR3. In germline, CDR1 is GTSNPN, CDR2 SVGIG (reference sequence). This chain's CDR3 is CAWSLGYSNQPQHF. CDR3 nucleotides: TGTGCCTGGAGTCTCGGTTATAGCAATCAGCCCCAGCATTTT.

The CDR3 is CASSLGGRGGNYGYTF. In DNA form, the CDR3 reads TGTGCCAGCAGCTTAGGAGGCAGGGGCGGTAACTATGGCTACACCTTC. The rearrangement joins TRBV4-2 to TRBJ1-2; maybe TRBD1 (6 bases). Per the germline V gene, CDR1 is LGHNA and CDR2 is YNFKEQ. The CDR3 is 16 residues long. Trimming cost V 5 bases and J 1 base, with 17 bases left between them.

The chain is built from TRBV2 and TRBJ2-6, with unresolved D. Looked up from germline, CDR1 is SNHLY and CDR2 is FYNNEI. The CDR3 has 15 residues. V lost 3 bases, J lost 2 bases, and 8 bases lay in between. CDR3 amino acids: CASSEVRAGANVLTF. The DNA for the CDR3 is TGTGCCAGCAGTGAGGTCCGAGCTGGGGCCAACGTCCTGACTTTC.

In this sample, this clone turned up a few times. The CDR3 sequence: CSVPQTGGGLSHEQYF. The CDR3 DNA reads TGCAGCGTCCCACAAACAGGGGGCGGATTGTCCCACGAGCAGTACTTC. The chain employs TRBV29-1 and TRBJ2-7, with 9 nucleotides matching TRBD1. The CDR3 is 16 residues long. The junction had 17 bases not matched to a gene; V was cut back by 6 bases and J by 5 bases. In germline, CDR1 is SQVTM, CDR2 ANQGSEA.

CDR3 amino acids: CASREGFGAKNIQYF. CDR3 nucleotides: TGTGCCAGCAGAGAGGGGTTTGGGGCCAAAAACATTCAGTACTTC. The J gene is TRBJ2-4, the V gene TRBV6-1; the D call may be TRBD1 or TRBD2 (5 bases each). This CDR3 is 15 amino acids long. V was clipped by 6 bases and J by 1 base, with 13 bases between them. From germline, CDR1 is MNHNS and CDR2 SASEGT.

In DNA, the CDR3 is TGTGCCAGCAGCATGGGACAATCCTCTAGCACAGATACGCAGTATTTT. Amino acid sequence: CASSMGQSSSTDTQYF. This sequence joins TRBV5-4 and TRBJ2-3; possible D gene TRBD1, 6 bases. Trimming shortened V by 4 bases and J by 0 bases, and 15 bases separated the two germline ends. This CDR3 region has 16 residues. Germline CDR1 and CDR2: SGHNT and YYREEE (reference sequence). Combining the CDR3 with reference TRBV5-4 and TRBJ2-3 gives the whole variable domain ETGVTQSPTHLIKTRGQQVTLRCSSQSGHNTVSWYQQALGQGPQFIFQYYREEENGRGNFPPRFSGLQFPNYSSELNVNALELDDSALYLCASSMGQSSSTDTQYFGPGTRLTVL.

This clone was observed a single time. The V and J genes are TRBV7-2 and TRBJ2-2, with D perhaps being TRBD1 or TRBD2 (5 bases each). V lost 5 bases and J 5 bases, leaving 21 bases between the germline ends. The CDR3 has 17 amino acids. Germline V gives CDR1 SGHTA, CDR2 FQGNSA. CDR3 region: CASSRSPGSSITGELFF. CDR3 DNA sequence: TGTGCCAGCAGCCGTTCCCCAGGGAGCTCTATAACCGGGGAGCTGTTTTTT.

The chain has TRBV6-5 and TRBJ1-1, with a possible D match to TRBD1 (5 bases). Germline lookup yields CDR1 MNHEY and CDR2 SVGAGI. V gave up 4 bases and J gave up 5 bases, with 20 bases separating them. The CDR3 sequence is 16 residues long. The CDR3 DNA reads as TGTGCCAGCAGTTCCGCGTCGGGATTGCAGGGAACTGAAGCTTTCTTT. Translated: CASSSASGLQGTEAFF.

The chain employs TRBV7-9 and TRBJ2-5; 10 bases agree with TRBD2. Germline V gene data show CDR1 as SEHNR and CDR2 as FQNEAQ (reference sequence). The CDR3 length is 15 residues. The trim removed 5 bases at V and 5 bases at J, leaving 8 bases unmatched. The CDR3 sequence: CASSVGAGGRETQYF. Here the CDR3 DNA reads TGTGCCAGCAGCGTGGGAGCGGGAGGGCGCGAGACCCAGTACTTC.